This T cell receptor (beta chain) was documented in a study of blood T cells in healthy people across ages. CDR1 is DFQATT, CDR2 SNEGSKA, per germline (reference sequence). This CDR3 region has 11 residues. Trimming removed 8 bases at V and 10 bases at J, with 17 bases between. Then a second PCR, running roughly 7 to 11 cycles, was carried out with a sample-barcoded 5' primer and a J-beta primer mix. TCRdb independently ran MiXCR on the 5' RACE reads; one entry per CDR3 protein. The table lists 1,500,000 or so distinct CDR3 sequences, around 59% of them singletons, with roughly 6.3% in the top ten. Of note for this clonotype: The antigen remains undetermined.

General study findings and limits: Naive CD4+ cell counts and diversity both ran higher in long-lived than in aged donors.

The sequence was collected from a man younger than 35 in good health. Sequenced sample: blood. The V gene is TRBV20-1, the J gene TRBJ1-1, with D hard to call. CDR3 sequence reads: CSFRTVEGAFF. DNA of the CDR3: TGCAGTTTTAGAACTGTCGAAGGAGCTTTCTTT.